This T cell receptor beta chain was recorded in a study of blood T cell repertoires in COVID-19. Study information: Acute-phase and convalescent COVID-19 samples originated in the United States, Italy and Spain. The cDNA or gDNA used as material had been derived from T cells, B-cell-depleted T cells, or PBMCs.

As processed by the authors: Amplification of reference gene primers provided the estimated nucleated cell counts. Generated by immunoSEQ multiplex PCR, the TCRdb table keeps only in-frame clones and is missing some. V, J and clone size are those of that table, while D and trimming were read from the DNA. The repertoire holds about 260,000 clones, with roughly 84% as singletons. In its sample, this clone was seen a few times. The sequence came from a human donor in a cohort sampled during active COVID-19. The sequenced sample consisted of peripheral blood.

The CDR3 loop is CATRDRNNEQFF. For the CDR3, the DNA is TGTGCCACCCGGGACAGAAACAATGAGCAGTTCTTC. This rearrangement joins TRBV19 to TRBJ2-1, with TRBD1 matching over 7 bases. Germline trimming cut 10 bases from V and 5 bases from J; bases unmatched to any gene: 5. CDR1 is LNHDA, CDR2 SQIVND, per germline (reference sequence). The CDR3 totals 12 residues.